Shown below are 9 T cell receptor beta chains from a single sample sequenced in a study of T cells in Graves' hyperthyroidism and ophthalmopathy (dated by TCRdb to the late 2010s). The library was built by means of multiplex PCR. Sequencing instrument: Illumina HiSeq 2000. TCR beta CDR3 regions were amplified from RNA transcripts. The first round of RT-PCR for the TCR CDR3 was performed with the HTBI primer set and the Qiagen OneStep RT-PCR kit. TCRdb handled the public reads itself, with Q25 trimming in fastp and clone calling in MiXCR, and kept productive beta chains. Here each entry gathers all rows of one CDR3 protein and keeps the most common genes and DNA. The sample yields 700,000 or so distinct CDR3 sequences; about a sixth were counted once. Clones ranked in the top ten supply under 10% of the sample. Sample: blood. The receptor set was obtained from a man between 18 and 29 years old with Graves' hyperthyroidism.

This clonotype was observed at least ten times. The rearrangement uses TRBV18 and TRBJ2-5; D call uncertain. This CDR3 is built from 13 residues. Germline CDR1 is KGHSH and CDR2 is LQKENI. Trimming removed 0 bases from V and 4 bases from J, with 6 bases in between. CDR3 protein: CASSPPNGETQYF. The CDR3 DNA sequence: TGTGCCAGCTCACCACCCAACGGAGAGACCCAGTACTTC.

The rearrangement links TRBV30 to TRBJ2-2; 12 positions agree with TRBD2. The CDR3 runs to 19 residues. Trimming cost V 0 bases and J 3 bases; bases outside gene matches: 11. The germline CDR1 and CDR2 sequences are GTSNPN and SVGIG (reference sequence). The CDR3 DNA reads TGTGCCTGGAGTGTAATAGCTAGCGGGAGGGCCCTGTACACCGGGGAGCTGTTTTTT. Translation gives CAWSVIASGRALYTGELFF. Full variable domain (outside the CDR3, taken from reference TRBV30 and TRBJ2-2): SQTIHQWPATLVQPVGSPLSLECTVEGTSNPNLYWYRQAAGRGLQLLFYSVGIGQISSEVPQNLSASRPQDRQFILSSKKLLLSDSGFYLCAWSVIASGRALYTGELFFGEGSRLTVL.

This clonotype was observed a few times. The chain carries TRBV13 and TRBJ2-7, with D perhaps TRBD1 (7 bases). Germline loops: CDR1 PRHDT, CDR2 FYEKMQ (reference sequence). The CDR3 is made up of 15 amino acids. Trimming stripped 7 bases from V and 4 bases from J, with 20 bases between. The DNA for the CDR3 is TGTGCCAGCACCCACCGGGGGACAGAGAATTACGAGCAGTACTTC. Translating it yields CASTHRGTENYEQYF.

This clonotype was counted ten times or more. The chain carries TRBV11-2 and TRBJ1-2, with D uncertain. Trimming stripped 1 base from V and 3 bases from J, with 12 bases between. Germline lookup yields CDR1 SGHAT and CDR2 FQNNGV. The length of the CDR3 is 15 residues. The CDR3 is CASSLGFGFYYGYTF. CDR3 coding DNA: TGTGCCAGCAGCTTAGGGTTTGGATTTTACTATGGCTACACCTTC.

This chain joins TRBV5-6 and TRBJ2-2, with TRBD1 identical over 9 bases. V shed 4 bases and J 6 bases; nucleotides not matched to a gene: 10. This CDR3 contains 16 residues. In germline, CDR1 is SGHDT, CDR2 YYEEEE. CDR3 region: CASSGSGTGLSGELFF. CDR3 nucleotides: TGTGCCAGCAGCGGATCCGGGACAGGGCTGTCCGGGGAGCTGTTTTTT.

This clonotype has ten or more counts. This CDR3 is CAWSRTNEQFF. The CDR3 DNA is TGTGCCTGGAGTCGGACTAATGAGCAGTTCTTC. The chain links TRBV30 to TRBJ2-1; perhaps TRBD2 as D (5 bases). The germline V gene encodes CDR1 GTSNPN and CDR2 SVGIG (reference sequence). CDR3 length: 11 amino acids. V was trimmed by 2 bases and J by 7 bases, leaving 6 bases between them.

This clonotype was counted at least ten times. The rearrangement links TRBV18 to TRBJ2-7, with D possibly being TRBD2 (6 bases). The CDR3 extends over 15 amino acids. Between the trimmed V and J ends, which lost 3 bases and 5 bases, there was a span of 17 bases. In germline, CDR1 is KGHSH, CDR2 LQKENI. The chain's CDR3 is CASSPGGITRHEQYF. The CDR3 bases are TGTGCCAGCTCACCCGGGGGTATCACTCGGCACGAGCAGTACTTC.

On this clonotype itself: Because it lacks the conserved phenylalanine or tryptophan at the end, this CDR3 is likely a read error. V gene TRBV25-1 combines with J gene TRBJ2-1, with 11 bases lining up with TRBD2. V shed 5 bases, J shed 5 bases, and the junction held 2 bases outside the gene matches. The CDR3 length is 14 residues. In germline, CDR1 is MGHDK, CDR2 SYGVNS. The CDR3 DNA follows: TGTGCCAGCAGTACACTAGCGGGAGACAATGAGCAGTTCCTC. This encodes CASSTLAGDNEQFL.

The chain combines TRBV7-9 with TRBJ2-1; TRBD1 is a possible D gene (5 bases). This CDR3 spans 18 amino acids. Germline CDR1 and CDR2: SEHNR and FQNEAQ (reference sequence). V gave up 0 bases and J gave up 2 bases, with 17 bases separating them. The CDR3, as DNA: TGTGCCAGCAGCTTAGCCAGGTTTATAGCAGGGCCCTACAATGAGCAGTTCTTC. Translated: CASSLARFIAGPYNEQFF.